This is a list of T cell receptor beta chains from one sample in a study of T-cell reconstitution after alpha-beta-depleted transplantation in children. Using its own MiXCR run on the PCR reads, TCRdb lists one record per CDR3 protein. The sample consists of about 480,000 distinct CDR3 sequences, around an eighth of them appearing once. The sequencing used PBMCs from the stem cell graft donor, collected from the stem cell graft. The receptors come from a human donor who donated a stem cell graft to a child with combined immunodeficiency. Both conserved end residues are part of each CDR3. A D gene is named only where the DNA matches it firmly. Some rows mark clone size as missing; the rest say once, few, many or name a class of expanded clone.

size	D	J	V	CDR3	DNA
once	NA	TRBJ2-2	TRBV20-1	CSARTRSTGELFF	TGCAGTGCTAGGACTAGAAGCACCGGGGAGCTGTTTTTT
many	TRBD2	TRBJ2-1	TRBV4-3	CASSQEGASGRARYEQFF	TGCGCCAGCAGCCAAGAGGGGGCTAGCGGGAGGGCCAGGTATGAGCAGTTCTTC
few	NA	TRBJ1-3	TRBV6-5	CASSYSSSNTIYF	TGTGCCAGCAGTTACTCGAGCTCAAACACCATATATTTT
few	NA	TRBJ2-7	TRBV12-3/TRBV12-4	CASSPWTEAYEQYF	TGTGCCAGCAGTCCCTGGACTGAAGCCTACGAGCAGTACTTC
many	TRBD2	TRBJ2-7	TRBV29-1	CSALSGIAYEQYF	TGCAGCGCCCTTAGCGGGATTGCCTACGAGCAGTACTTC
few	TRBD2	TRBJ2-3	TRBV9	CASSVESGEGDTQYF	TGTGCCAGCAGCGTAGAGAGCGGGGAAGGAGATACGCAGTATTTT
NA	NA	TRBJ1-2	TRBV11-2	CASSLSAYGYTF	TGTGCCAGCAGCTTGTCGGCCTATGGCTACACCTTC
NA	NA	TRBJ1-5	TRBV20-1	CSARALAGNQPQHF	TGCAGTGCTAGAGCACTGGCAGGCAATCAGCCCCAGCATTTT
few	NA	TRBJ2-7	TRBV28	CASSQGRWDEQYF	TGTGCCAGCAGTCAGGGGAGGTGGGACGAGCAGTACTTC
NA	TRBD1	TRBJ2-7	TRBV20-1	CSARPGGRREQYF	TGCAGTGCTAGGCCAGGGGGACGACGGGAGCAGTACTTC
once	NA	TRBJ2-2	TRBV7-8	CASTMTTPNTGELFF	TGTGCCAGCACCATGACAACTCCGAACACCGGGGAGCTGTTTTTT
NA	NA	TRBJ2-7	TRBV7-9	CASSSTGRGEQYF	TGTGCCAGCAGCTCGACAGGGAGGGGCGAGCAGTACTTC
NA	NA	TRBJ2-4	TRBV6-1	CASSHTQAAKNIQYF	TGTGCCAGCAGCCACACCCAGGCCGCCAAAAACATTCAGTACTTC
few	NA	TRBJ2-5	TRBV25-1	CASSDMGDSPLETQYF	TGTGCCAGCAGTGACATGGGTGACTCCCCTCTCGAGACCCAGTACTTC
many	TRBD1	TRBJ1-5	TRBV4-2	CASSQTGDGQPQHF	TGTGCCAGCAGCCAAACAGGGGATGGGCAGCCCCAGCATTTT
few	TRBD1	TRBJ2-7	TRBV7-9	CASSQGDRIYEQYF	TGTGCCAGCAGCCAAGGGGACAGGATCTACGAGCAGTACTTC
NA	NA	TRBJ2-4	TRBV14	CASSSTGSALAKNIQYF	TGTGCCAGCAGCTCTACCGGGTCGGCCCTAGCCAAAAACATTCAGTACTTC
many	NA	TRBJ2-1	TRBV27	CASSTGMTLIEQFF	TGTGCCAGCAGTACCGGGATGACGTTAATTGAGCAGTTCTTC
NA	TRBD1	TRBJ2-5	TRBV7-8	CASAPGTGVQETQYF	TGTGCCAGCGCCCCCGGAACAGGGGTCCAAGAGACCCAGTACTTC
NA	TRBD1	TRBJ2-7	TRBV28	CASKITGGGDEQYF	TGTGCCAGCAAGATAACAGGGGGCGGCGACGAGCAGTACTTC
NA	TRBD1	TRBJ2-2	TRBV10-3	CAITSGQGETGELFF	TGTGCCATCACCAGCGGACAGGGGGAAACCGGGGAGCTGTTTTTT
few	NA	TRBJ1-2	TRBV30	CAWSVLTERGYTF	TGTGCCTGGAGTGTATTAACAGAACGTGGCTACACCTTC
few	TRBD1	TRBJ2-2	TRBV19	CASSNTGATGELFF	TGTGCCAGTAGTAACACAGGGGCGACCGGGGAGCTGTTTTTT
few	TRBD2	TRBJ2-1	TRBV4-3	CASSPGLAGRRGSYNEQFF	TGCGCCAGCAGCCCAGGACTAGCGGGACGACGAGGCTCCTACAATGAGCAGTTCTTC
few	NA	TRBJ1-1	TRBV11-2	CASSLALRETEAFF	TGTGCCAGCAGCTTAGCCCTCAGGGAAACTGAAGCTTTCTTT
many	NA	TRBJ2-1	TRBV6-2/TRBV6-3	CASSSDRHNEQFF	TGTGCCAGCAGCTCCGACAGACACAATGAGCAGTTCTTC
few	TRBD2	TRBJ2-3	TRBV20-1	CSARGGGGDLRTDTQYF	TGCAGTGCCCGGGGGGGCGGGGGCGATCTTCGCACAGATACGCAGTATTTT
NA	TRBD2	TRBJ2-1	TRBV24-1	CATNPGLAGEHLYNEQFF	TGTGCCACCAATCCTGGACTAGCGGGAGAGCATCTCTACAATGAGCAGTTCTTC
many	NA	TRBJ2-5	TRBV29-1	CSAEAHETQYF	TGCAGCGCCGAGGCCCACGAGACCCAGTACTTC
many	TRBD1	TRBJ2-7	TRBV5-1	CASRKRGQFYEQYF	TGCGCCAGCAGAAAACGGGGACAGTTCTACGAGCAGTACTTC
NA	NA	TRBJ1-2	TRBV12-3/TRBV12-4	CASSLGPAGDYGYTF	TGTGCCAGCAGTTTGGGCCCCGCGGGTGACTATGGCTACACCTTC
NA	NA	TRBJ2-5	TRBV2	CASSDRAQETQYF	TGTGCCAGCAGTGATAGGGCCCAAGAGACCCAGTACTTC
many	NA	TRBJ2-1	TRBV29-1	CSVVLLGGEQFF	TGCAGCGTCGTCCTACTAGGCGGTGAGCAGTTCTTC
many	NA	TRBJ2-3	TRBV24-1	CATSEIGDWTDTQYF	TGTGCCACCAGTGAAATTGGGGATTGGACAGATACGCAGTATTTT
NA	NA	TRBJ2-3	TRBV7-2	CASSLAGPFTDTQYF	TGTGCCAGCAGCTTAGCGGGGCCCTTCACAGATACGCAGTATTTT
many	TRBD2	TRBJ2-7	TRBV20-1	CSASALWVAGGRSAYEQYF	TGCAGTGCTAGCGCCTTGTGGGTAGCGGGAGGGCGGTCCGCCTACGAGCAGTACTTC